This is a list of T cell receptor beta chains from one sample in a study of T cell responses to AZD1222 COVID-19 vaccine. Data came from immunoSEQ multiplex PCR; TCRdb stores just in-frame clones and leaves some out. The sample lists tens of thousands of clones, 85% to 90% occurring once. The sequenced sample was peripheral blood, obtained on day 0 of MenACWY control vaccination. The origin of the receptors is an adult in good health. CDR3s include the opening cysteine and the closing phenylalanine or tryptophan.

V	J	CDR3
TRBV11-2	TRBJ1-1	CASSLDWDKKFAFF
TRBV10-2	TRBJ1-2	CASSESSTVYGYTF
TRBV4-3	TRBJ2-3	CASSSGTGRGPDTQYF
TRBV19	TRBJ1-5	CASTPRRDRAVQPQHF
TRBV30	TRBJ1-2	CASRQGGYGYTF
TRBV10-3	TRBJ2-1	CAIRTESSYNEQFF
TRBV2	TRBJ1-3	CASGQIGNTIYF
TRBV5-1	TRBJ1-6	CASSLGGGNSPLHF
TRBV15	TRBJ2-3	CATSRDRRQGSFSDTQYF
TRBV5-1	TRBJ1-5	CASSLGGTGMNQPQHF
TRBV20-1	TRBJ1-1	CSARDPVEAFF
TRBV5-1	TRBJ2-1	CASSPTSGGSYNEQFF
TRBV2	TRBJ1-3	CASSLGGNTIYF
TRBV2	TRBJ1-5	CASSVGGTGFGDNQPQHF
TRBV2	TRBJ2-3	CASRAWGLAGSTDTQYF
TRBV9	TRBJ1-6	CASSVDRGTSPLHF
TRBV27	TRBJ2-7	CASSLTPSWEQYF
TRBV19	TRBJ2-1	CASSAGQGTYNEQFF
TRBV21-1	TRBJ2-5	CASSKRAGRETQYF
TRBV2	TRBJ2-7	CASSVSYEQYF
TRBV18	TRBJ1-1	CASSPTGGQTEAFF
TRBV19	TRBJ1-4	CASSDRGFREKLFF
TRBV4-2	TRBJ1-6	CASSRDRDKNSPLHF
TRBV9	TRBJ1-6	CASSVGGERSPLHF
TRBV6-6	TRBJ1-2	CASSYSAAGNYGYTF
TRBV28	TRBJ1-1	CASSIDGGAFF
TRBV7-9	TRBJ1-1	CASSLERGSRAEAFF
TRBV19	TRBJ2-5	CASSLTVQETQYF
TRBV7-8	TRBJ1-2	CASSLTGFANYGYTF
TRBV19	TRBJ1-2	CASSKPRGGNYGYTF
TRBV5-1	TRBJ2-7	CASSLVVSGGAYEQYF
TRBV30	TRBJ1-2	CAWSVRLGLGYTF
TRBV7-9	TRBJ2-1	CASSLGLAGGEQFF
TRBV30	TRBJ1-5	CAWSLGGSNQPQHF
TRBV18	TRBJ2-1	CASSPVSLTGENEQFF
TRBV7-2	TRBJ1-5	CASSLINQPQHF
TRBV30	TRBJ2-1	CAWSVQAGANNEQFF
TRBV7-9	TRBJ2-5	CASRLERGYQETQYF
TRBV5-1	TRBJ2-3	CASSLEGSRTDTQYF
TRBV6-5	TRBJ1-5	CASRERYSNQPQHF
TRBV7-2	TRBJ2-3	CASSLARGDTQYF
TRBV7-2	TRBJ2-5	CASSLGGGAETQYF
TRBV10-3	TRBJ2-1	CAIRNGVRGSYNEQFF
TRBV5-1	TRBJ2-7	CATSHEGHRNEQYF
TRBV18	TRBJ1-6	CASSLGRNSPLHF
TRBV5-6	TRBJ1-5	CASSAGNQPQHF
TRBV28	TRBJ1-1	CASSTTNTEAFF
TRBV28	TRBJ2-1	CASSNIQSSYNEQFF
TRBV18	TRBJ1-1	CASSPSGNWGTEAFF
TRBV3-1/TRBV3-2	TRBJ1-1	CASSQDTVPTEAFF
TRBV18	TRBJ1-1	CASSPLKDTEAFF
TRBV12-5	TRBJ1-5	CASGLVSGLNQPQHF
TRBV30	TRBJ2-3	CAWSAGEDTDTQYF